Following are 24 T cell receptor beta chains from one sample sequenced in a study of beta chain features in type 1 diabetes. TCRB transcripts that were expressed got sequenced, as all of the isolated RNA had been reverse transcribed. The method was immunoSEQ multiplex PCR; TCRdb's version includes in-frame clones alone and lacks a portion of them. In the table there are about 360,000 clones, about 12% of which are singletons. Source material: naive CD4+ T cells from blood. These receptors all stem from a man between 18 and 35 years old in good health.

The CDR3 loop reads CASSVGPATVNYGYTF. The CDR3 coding sequence is TGTGCCAGCAGCGTTGGCCCGGCGACAGTAAACTATGGCTACACCTTC. The chain combines TRBV9 with TRBJ1-2; a weak D match, TRBD1 (5 bases). CDR3 length: 16 residues. The germline gives CDR1 SGDLS, CDR2 YYNGEE. V gave up 2 bases and J gave up 2 bases, with 16 bases separating them.

The rearrangement uses TRBV9 and TRBJ2-2; D might be TRBD1 (5 bases). This CDR3 comprises 16 residues. Germline V gene data show CDR1 as SGDLS and CDR2 as YYNGEE. With 2 bases removed from V and 7 bases from J, the gap between germline ends came to 18 bases. In nucleotides, the CDR3 is TGTGCCAGCAGCGTCAGGCAGGGAATTCTCGGCGGGGAGCTGTTTTTT. It encodes CASSVRQGILGGELFF.

With respect to this clone: At the DNA level, this CDR3 is encoded by other sequences in the same sample as well. The chain joins TRBV5-1 to TRBJ2-7; TRBD1 aligns across 7 bases. Germline V CDR1 and CDR2: SGHRS, YFSETQ. J gave up 1 base and V 3 bases, and 1 base lay outside the gene matches. The CDR3 totals 13 residues. In nucleotides, the CDR3 is TGCGCCAGCAGCTGGGACAGATCCTACGAGCAGTACTTC. Translation: CASSWDRSYEQYF. Supplemented by reference TRBV5-1 and TRBJ2-7, the full variable domain reads KAGVTQTPRYLIKTRGQQVTLSCSPISGHRSVSWYQQTPGQGLQFLFEYFSETQRNKGNFPGRFSGRQFSNSRSEMNVSTLELGDSALYLCASSWDRSYEQYFGPGTRLTVT.

J is TRBJ2-7 and V is TRBV4-3; D is unclear. Trimming stripped 0 bases from V and 4 bases from J, with 7 bases between. The CDR3 consists of 13 residues. Per germline, CDR1 LGHNA and CDR2 YSLEER. CDR3 loop: CASSQDYWYEQYF. CDR3 DNA: TGCGCCAGCAGCCAAGATTACTGGTACGAGCAGTACTTC.

The rearrangement links TRBV7-2 to TRBJ1-3, with 9 bases aligning to TRBD1. Germline-derived CDR1 and CDR2 are SGHTA and FQGNSA. The CDR3 contains 16 residues. V was clipped by 6 bases and J by 2 bases; unmatched bases: 8. The CDR3: CASSTGTGLAGNTIYF. The CDR3 DNA reads as TGTGCCAGCAGTACCGGGACAGGGTTAGCTGGAAACACCATATATTTT.

This clone was observed a handful of times. The chain uses TRBV5-4 and TRBJ2-1; 7 nucleotides align to TRBD1. The ends lost 4 bases at V and 6 bases at J; junction bases unmatched: 10. Germline CDR1 and CDR2: SGHNT and YYREEE (reference sequence). The CDR3 length is 15 residues. As DNA, the CDR3 is TGTGCCAGCAGCCGTATGCATGACAGGGCCAATGAGCAGTTCTTC. Its translation is CASSRMHDRANEQFF.

This clone was found a few times. The chain is built from TRBV30 and TRBJ2-3; 9 bases are shared with TRBD2. V trimming: 1 base; J trimming: 6 bases; junction bases outside the gene matches: 5. The germline gives CDR1 GTSNPN, CDR2 SVGIG (reference sequence). CDR3 size: 14 residues. Here the CDR3 DNA reads TGTGCCTGGAGTGGCATAGCGGGAGCTGATACGCAGTATTTT. It translates to CAWSGIAGADTQYF. Full variable domain (remainder filled in from reference TRBV30 and TRBJ2-3): SQTIHQWPATLVQPVGSPLSLECTVEGTSNPNLYWYRQAAGRGLQLLFYSVGIGQISSEVPQNLSASRPQDRQFILSSKKLLLSDSGFYLCAWSGIAGADTQYFGPGTRLTVL.

In its sample, this clone was seen a few times. The chain joins TRBV27 to TRBJ2-1; TRBD1 aligns across 7 bases. The CDR3 is made up of 13 amino acids. V lost 7 bases and J lost 8; bases outside the gene matches: 8. CDR1 is MNHEY, CDR2 SMNVEV, per germline (reference sequence). This CDR3 reads CASTSRGGHEQFF. CDR3 bases: TGTGCCAGCACCTCCAGAGGGGGCCATGAGCAGTTCTTC.

This clone was observed a handful of times. V and J are TRBV7-3 and TRBJ1-1; 8 nucleotides agree with TRBD1. With V trimmed by 5 bases and J by 3 bases, 5 bases remained unmatched. This CDR3 comprises 14 residues. Per the germline V gene, CDR1 is SGHTA and CDR2 is FQGTGA. CDR3 protein: CASSPQGADTEAFF. CDR3 nucleotides: TGTGCCAGCAGCCCGCAGGGGGCTGACACTGAAGCTTTCTTT.

This clone was found a few times. At one boundary the junction diverges from the germline segment, which might be a read error. V is TRBV7-7 and J is TRBJ2-1; the match to TRBD2 covers 12 bases. The CDR3 totals 15 residues. Per the germline V gene, CDR1 is SSHAT and CDR2 is FNYEAQ (reference sequence). This chain's CDR3 is CASSGGLAGYNEQFF. CDR3 DNA: TGTGCTAGCAGCGGTGGACTAGCGGGGTACAATGAGCAGTTCTTC.

This clone was detected a few times. V usage is TRBV29-1 and J usage is TRBJ2-3, with 8 bases fitting TRBD1. Losses at the gene ends were 0 bases for V and 5 bases for J; bases not matched to a gene: 4. This CDR3 region has 14 residues. Germline assignment: CDR1 SQVTM and CDR2 ANQGSEA. CDR3 in amino acids: CSVEDIQGVDTQYF. CDR3 in DNA: TGCAGCGTTGAAGATATACAGGGGGTAGATACGCAGTATTTT.

This clone has only a few counts. The chain has TRBV5-1 and TRBJ2-7; D may be TRBD1 (6 bases). The CDR3 loop spans 13 amino acids. Germline-derived CDR1 and CDR2 are SGHRS and YFSETQ. The V end was cut by 1 base, the J end by 3 bases, with 8 bases between. The CDR3 protein is CASSLHRDYEQYF. CDR3 sequence (DNA): TGCGCCAGCAGCTTGCACAGGGACTACGAGCAGTACTTC.

This clone has just a few counts. The CDR3 spells CASSLGSGAAIEYGYTF. The CDR3 nucleotides are TGTGCCAGCAGCTTAGGAAGCGGAGCAGCAATAGAGTATGGCTACACCTTC. The chain couples TRBV11-1 to TRBJ1-2, with D hard to call. Trimming pared 1 base from V and 5 bases from J, leaving 20 bases between. The CDR3 length is 17 residues. From germline, CDR1 is SGHAT and CDR2 FQDESV (reference sequence).

In this sample, this clone turned up a few times. Germline and junction disagree at one end, which may indicate a read error. This sequence joins TRBV7-2 and TRBJ2-7, with D perhaps matching TRBD1 (5 bases). The CDR3 is 11 amino acids. Germline loops: CDR1 SGHTA, CDR2 FQGNSA. The CDR3: CASSLLGEGVF. For the CDR3, the DNA is TGTGCCAGCAGCTTACTAGGGGAAGGGGTCTTC.

The rearrangement joins TRBV10-3 to TRBJ2-5; 14 nucleotides agree with TRBD2. Germline V gene data show CDR1 as ENHRY and CDR2 as SYGVKD. The J segment lost 5 bases and the V segment lost 4 bases, leaving 9 bases of the junction unmatched. The CDR3 sequence is 17 residues long. CDR3 bases: TGTGCCATCAGTGGGACTAGCGGGGGGTCCCCGGGGGAGACCCAGTACTTC. Translating gives CAISGTSGGSPGETQYF.

This clone has a handful of counts. The chain employs TRBV20-1 and TRBJ2-5; D remains unclear. Germline-derived CDR1 and CDR2 are DFQATT and SNEGSKA (reference sequence). The CDR3 covers 11 residues. V was clipped by 6 bases and J by 5 bases, with 10 bases between them. The DNA for the CDR3 is TGCAGTGCCTCTACGAGGGAGACCCAGTACTTC. This encodes CSASTRETQYF.

J is TRBJ2-7 and V is TRBV6-5; possible D gene TRBD2, 5 bases. The ends were cut back, 6 bases at V and 1 base at J, with 16 bases in the middle. This CDR3 region has 15 residues. Germline CDR1 and CDR2: MNHEY and SVGAGI. The CDR3 is CASRYGLPPSYEQYF. CDR3 DNA sequence: TGTGCCAGCAGATACGGACTTCCCCCTTCCTACGAGCAGTACTTC.

Comment on this clone: Other DNA sequences from this sample encode an identical CDR3 as well. The J gene is TRBJ2-1, the V gene TRBV11-1; maybe TRBD1 (6 bases). The V and J ends lost 2 bases and 2 bases respectively, with 10 bases between them. The CDR3 spans 15 residues. CDR1 and CDR2 from the germline V gene are SGHAT and FQDESV (reference sequence). The CDR3 coding sequence is TGTGCCAGCAGCTTAACCGGGACAACCTACAATGAGCAGTTCTTC. Translation gives CASSLTGTTYNEQFF. Looking up the rest from reference TRBV11-1 and TRBJ2-1 gives the full variable domain: EAEVAQSPRYKITEKSQAVAFWCDPISGHATLYWYRQILGQGPELLVQFQDESVVDDSQLPKDRFSAERLKGVDSTLKIQPAELGDSAMYLCASSLTGTTYNEQFFGPGTRLTVL.

This clone was found a few times. The chain has TRBV15 and TRBJ1-5; no definite D call. Trimming left V 0 bases short and J 5 bases short, with 8 bases between. Germline-derived CDR1 and CDR2 are LNHNV and YYDKDF (reference sequence). This CDR3 is built from 14 residues. The CDR3 sequence is CATSRDLEDQPQHF. The CDR3 DNA sequence: TGTGCCACCAGCAGAGATCTAGAAGATCAGCCCCAGCATTTT.

This clone was counted between two and nine times. This chain links TRBV4-3 with TRBJ1-1; D is undetermined. The CDR3 contains 14 residues. Trimming took off 8 bases at V and 5 bases at J, with 18 bases between the two ends. Germline loops: CDR1 LGHNA, CDR2 YSLEER. The CDR3 bases are TGCGCCAGCCCTGAACAGAAGATTGAAACTGAAGCTTTCTTT. Translation: CASPEQKIETEAFF.

The chain has TRBV5-4 and TRBJ2-1; D is possibly TRBD1 (5 bases). The germline CDR1 and CDR2 sequences are SGHNT and YYREEE (reference sequence). V shed 1 base and J shed 1 base, with 9 bases lying between them. The CDR3 is 15 amino acids. CDR3 residues: CASSLMGRSYNEQFF. The DNA for the CDR3 is TGTGCCAGCAGCTTGATGGGGCGATCCTACAATGAGCAGTTCTTC. Drawing the rest from reference TRBV5-4 and TRBJ2-1, the complete variable domain is ETGVTQSPTHLIKTRGQQVTLRCSSQSGHNTVSWYQQALGQGPQFIFQYYREEENGRGNFPPRFSGLQFPNYSSELNVNALELDDSALYLCASSLMGRSYNEQFFGPGTRLTVL.

There are a few counts of this clone. The V call is TRBV2, the J call TRBJ2-1, with 12 bases aligning to TRBD2. Per germline, CDR1 SNHLY and CDR2 FYNNEI. J lost 9 bases, V lost 0 bases, and 3 bases had no gene match. This CDR3 comprises 15 residues. The CDR3: CASSEALAGGGEQFF. The DNA of the CDR3 is TGTGCCAGCAGTGAAGCCCTAGCGGGAGGGGGTGAGCAGTTCTTC.

The chain links TRBV5-6 to TRBJ2-3, with D maybe TRBD1 (5 bases). CDR1 and CDR2 (germline): SGHDT, YYEEEE. The CDR3 loop spans 12 amino acids. V lost 0 bases, J lost 14 bases, and 13 bases lay in between. CDR3 DNA: TGTGCCAGCAGCTTGGGGGTCAGGGTGCCGTATTTT. Translated, it gives CASSLGVRVPYF.

The chain employs TRBV7-9 and TRBJ1-2; 7 nucleotides agree with TRBD1. The CDR3 totals 14 residues. Germline CDR1 is SEHNR and CDR2 is FQNEAQ (reference sequence). J was trimmed by 5 bases and V by 5 bases; bases with no gene match: 8. The CDR3 loop reads CASSPRDSGYGYTF. DNA of the CDR3: TGTGCCAGCAGCCCCCGGGACAGTGGGTATGGCTACACCTTC.